This T cell receptor (beta chain) was observed in a study of OX40 agonist ivuxolimab in advanced cancers. Regarding the study as a whole: Dose levels from 0.1 to 3.0 mg/kg saw CD4+ and CD8+ blood T cells expand clonally by week 6.

Deletions cut 5 bases from V and 2 bases from J, with 15 bases between. Germline CDR1 reads KGHSH; CDR2 reads LQKENI. CDR3 length: 16 amino acids. This clone was detected a few times. Antigen unknown. The data were produced by immunoSEQ multiplex PCR, yet TCRdb's version contains in-frame clones alone and is incomplete. The table includes about 19,000 clones, about nine tenths detected once. The source of this sequence is an adult with an advanced solid tumor such as melanoma, head and neck, liver or kidney cancer. The rearrangement links TRBV18 to TRBJ2-2, with D possibly matching TRBD2 (5 bases). Sequencing used CD4+ or CD8+ T cells sorted from blood, obtained in a trial of the OX40 agonist ivuxolimab. The CDR3: CASSTLPDFNTGELFF. DNA for the CDR3: TGTGCCAGCTCAACTCTCCCGGACTTCAACACCGGGGAGCTGTTTTTT.